A selection of T cell receptor beta chains follows, all from one sample in a study of blood T cell repertoires in COVID-19. Clones were sequenced by immunoSEQ multiplex PCR, and TCRdb holds only the in-frame ones, with some missing. This table holds about 98,000 clones, about 84% found once. The sequencing input was peripheral blood. These receptors all stem from a woman of 80 years or more with acute or convalescent COVID-19. CDR3s include the opening cysteine and the closing phenylalanine or tryptophan. D genes are given only for firm matches. Expanded clones get a size class; other rows say once, few or many, or leave the size out.

size	D	length	V	J	CDR3	DNA
NA	TRBD1	16	TRBV28	TRBJ2-1	CASSYRTGGTYNEQFF	TGTGCCAGCAGTTATCGGACAGGGGGAACCTACAATGAGCAGTTCTTC
NA	NA	11	TRBV19	TRBJ1-1	CASSQLKEAFF	TGTGCCAGTAGCCAACTGAAAGAAGCTTTCTTT
NA	NA	14	TRBV5-4	TRBJ2-1	CASTRESGGGEQFF	TGTGCCAGCACCAGGGAGTCGGGGGGCGGTGAGCAGTTCTTC
NA	NA	14	TRBV11-2	TRBJ1-1	CASSSPGQTPEAFF	TGTGCCAGCAGCTCACCTGGACAGACTCCCGAAGCTTTCTTT
NA	TRBD2	17	TRBV11-2	TRBJ2-1	CASSLRVSGGSYNEQFF	TGTGCCAGCAGCTTAAGAGTAAGCGGGGGGAGCTACAATGAGCAGTTCTTC
NA	NA	17	TRBV11-3	TRBJ2-2	CASSLVSGPGAAGELFF	TGTGCCAGCAGCTTAGTTTCGGGGCCAGGGGCGGCCGGGGAGCTGTTTTTT
NA	NA	14	TRBV11-1	TRBJ1-1	CASSPAGWSPEAFF	TGTGCCAGCAGCCCCGCGGGTTGGTCGCCTGAAGCTTTCTTT
few	TRBD1	13	TRBV2	TRBJ2-5	CASSYRGSETQYF	TGTGCCAGCAGTTACAGGGGAAGCGAGACCCAGTACTTC
NA	TRBD1	14	TRBV2	TRBJ2-7	CASSRGGQGYEQYF	TGTGCCAGCTCCCGTGGGGGACAGGGCTACGAGCAGTACTTC
NA	NA	13	TRBV5-1	TRBJ2-2	CASSMQGTGELFF	TGCGCCAGCAGCATGCAGGGGACCGGGGAGCTGTTTTTT
NA	NA	13	TRBV19	TRBJ1-4	CASSIRGRGKLFF	TGTGCCAGTAGTATTCGCGGCAGGGGAAAACTGTTTTTT
few	NA	14	TRBV5-4	TRBJ1-2	CASSLGQRSYGYTF	TGTGCCAGCAGCTTGGGACAGAGGTCCTATGGCTACACCTTC
NA	NA	12	TRBV28	TRBJ1-4	CASSLMAGKLFF	TGTGCCAGCAGTTTAATGGCGGGAAAACTGTTTTTT
NA	TRBD2	16	TRBV19	TRBJ2-4	CASSITSGGSRNIQYF	TGTGCCAGTAGTATTACTAGCGGGGGGTCGCGAAACATTCAGTACTTC
NA	NA	13	TRBV19	TRBJ1-2	CASSWGLAAGYTF	TGTGCCAGTAGTTGGGGGCTCGCTGCTGGCTACACCTTC
NA	NA	14	TRBV30	TRBJ1-2	CAWSKPGGSQSWSF	TGTGCCTGGAGTAAACCCGGAGGCAGTCAGTCCTGGAGCTTC
NA	TRBD1	14	TRBV28	TRBJ2-3	CASSRTGGVDTQYF	TGTGCCAGCAGTCGGACAGGGGGCGTGGATACGCAGTATTTT
NA	TRBD1	19	TRBV19	TRBJ1-5	CASSIRDRGRAGGNQPQHF	TGTGCCAGTAGTATCCGGGACAGGGGGCGAGCAGGCGGCAATCAGCCCCAGCATTTT
NA	TRBD1	12	TRBV2	TRBJ2-4	CASSPNRGRQYF	TGTGCCAGCAGTCCAAACAGGGGCCGTCAGTACTTC
NA	TRBD2	16	TRBV5-1	TRBJ2-1	CASSPPGLAGGNEQFF	TGCGCCAGCAGCCCCCCGGGACTAGCGGGGGGGAATGAGCAGTTCTTC
NA	NA	14	TRBV2	TRBJ1-2	CASSEWTQRDGYTF	TGTGCCAGCAGTGAGTGGACACAAAGAGATGGCTACACCTTC
NA	NA	14	TRBV6-2/TRBV6-3	TRBJ2-5	CASSSLGTQRTQYF	TGTGCCAGCAGTTCACTGGGGACTCAGAGGACCCAGTACTTC
NA	NA	14	TRBV6-1	TRBJ1-3	CASSERAAGNTIYF	TGTGCCAGCAGTGAAAGAGCGGCTGGAAACACCATATATTTT
medium-sized	TRBD1	15	TRBV4-1	TRBJ2-2	CASSQLGQGAGELFF	TGCGCCAGCAGCCAGTTGGGTCAGGGGGCCGGGGAGCTGTTTTTT
NA	TRBD1	15	TRBV7-2	TRBJ1-3	CASSPRTGSGNTIYF	TGTGCCAGCAGCCCCCGGACAGGCTCTGGAAACACCATATATTTT
NA	TRBD1	16	TRBV3-1/TRBV3-2	TRBJ2-5	CASSQEGTGGQKTQYF	TGTGCCAGCAGCCAAGAAGGGACAGGGGGCCAGAAGACCCAGTACTTC
NA	TRBD1	13	TRBV5-4	TRBJ2-7	CASSGGQGYEQYF	TGTGCCAGCAGCGGAGGACAGGGCTACGAGCAGTACTTC
few	TRBD1	13	TRBV28	TRBJ1-5	CATRTGPNQPQHF	TGTGCCACCCGGACAGGGCCTAATCAGCCCCAGCATTTT
NA	TRBD2	17	TRBV13	TRBJ2-1	CASSPRTSSGGECEQFF	TGTGCCAGCAGCCCACGGACTTCTAGCGGGGGGGAATGTGAGCAGTTCTTC
NA	NA	14	TRBV29-1	TRBJ2-7	CSAAADRTTHEQYF	TGCAGCGCGGCCGCGGACAGAACTACACACGAGCAGTACTTC
NA	NA	13	TRBV27	TRBJ2-7	CASRLLSSYEQYF	TGTGCCAGCAGGCTCCTAAGCTCCTACGAGCAGTACTTC
once	NA	15	TRBV30	TRBJ1-1	CAWSDKGILNTEAFF	TGTGCCTGGAGTGACAAGGGGATACTGAACACTGAAGCTTTCTTT
NA	NA	15	TRBV6-5	TRBJ1-2	CASSYSISANYGYTF	TGTGCCAGCAGTTACTCGATATCAGCTAACTATGGCTACACCTTC
NA	NA	14	TRBV11-3	TRBJ1-1	CASSGPGLNTEAFF	TGTGCCAGCAGCGGACCGGGATTGAACACTGAAGCTTTCTTT
NA	NA	14	TRBV18	TRBJ2-3	CASSPQTYTDTQYF	TGTGCCAGCTCACCCCAGACTTACACAGATACGCAGTATTTT
NA	TRBD2	16	TRBV5-1	TRBJ2-2	CASSPGAGSGAGELFF	TGCGCCAGCAGCCCGGGTGCGGGCAGCGGGGCCGGGGAGCTGTTTTTT
few	NA	12	TRBV2	TRBJ1-2	CASSEDSAHSTF	TGTGCCAGCAGTGAAGATTCTGCCCACTCCACCTTC